The next 31 T cell receptor beta chains were all read from a single sample in a study of technical replicates of blood from a few donors. The assay was immunoSEQ multiplex PCR, and TCRdb's table has in-frame clones only and misses some. The sample lists about 94,000 clones; 90% to 96% were seen once. Source material: T cells isolated from PBMCs. These receptor sequences come from a human donor in good health.

In its sample, this clone was seen once. The genes are TRBV6-5 and TRBJ2-1, with TRBD2 matching 11 bases. The germline V gene has CDR1 MNHEY and CDR2 SVGAGI. J was trimmed by 8 bases and V by 2 bases; bases with no gene match: 8. This CDR3 has 16 amino acids. CDR3 DNA: TGTGCCAGCAGTTACCCGGAAACTAGCGGGGGCTATGAGCAGTTCTTC. The encoded protein is CASSYPETSGGYEQFF.

The V and J genes are TRBV5-1 and TRBJ1-2; D gene ambiguous. There are 14 residues in the CDR3. Germline V gene lookup returns CDR1 SGHRS and CDR2 YFSETQ. V was pared by 0 bases and J by 4 bases, with 10 bases between. In DNA, the CDR3 is TGCGCCAGCAGCTTGGACACGGGATCCTATGGCTACACCTTC. It translates to CASSLDTGSYGYTF.

This chain joins TRBV10-2 and TRBJ1-5; 7 nucleotides match TRBD1. This CDR3 has 15 amino acids. J lost 2 bases, V lost 2 bases, and 3 bases had no gene match. Germline-derived CDR1 and CDR2 are WSHSY and SAAADI. CDR3 loop: CASSERGLRNQPQHF. The CDR3, as DNA: TGCGCCAGCAGTGAGAGGGGGCTTCGCAATCAGCCCCAGCATTTT.

The V gene is TRBV4-3, the J gene TRBJ1-2; 9 positions match TRBD1. This CDR3 is built from 17 residues. With 0 bases clipped from V and 1 base from J, the junction kept 6 bases outside the gene matches. Germline V gene lookup returns CDR1 LGHNA and CDR2 YSLEER. This CDR3 reads CASSQDPGQGFNYGYTF. In DNA form, the CDR3 reads TGCGCCAGCAGCCAAGACCCGGGACAGGGTTTTAACTATGGCTACACCTTC.

The chain employs TRBV19 and TRBJ2-1; 12 nucleotides line up with TRBD2. Germline CDR1 LNHDA, CDR2 SQIVND (reference sequence). V lost 5 bases, J lost 9 bases, and 5 bases stayed unmatched. The CDR3 length is 14 residues. CDR3 nucleotide sequence: TGTGCCAGTAGTCGGACTAGCGGGATCAGTGAGCAGTTCTTC. It is translated as CASSRTSGISEQFF. The variable domain in full, with the rest retrieved from reference TRBV19 and TRBJ2-1, is DGGITQSPKYLFRKEGQNVTLSCEQNLNHDAMYWYRQDPGQGLRLIYYSQIVNDFQKGDIAEGYSVSREKKESFPLTVTSAQKNPTAFYLCASSRTSGISEQFFGPGTRLTVL.

The chain joins TRBV30 to TRBJ2-7, with TRBD1 as a possible D gene (6 bases). The V end lost 3 bases, the J end lost 5 bases, and 17 bases lay between the germline ends. Germline V gene data show CDR1 as GTSNPN and CDR2 as SVGIG (reference sequence). This CDR3 is built from 14 residues. The CDR3 nucleotides are TGTGCCTGGAGCGGGAACAGGGAGATCCACGAGCAGTACTTC. Protein sequence: CAWSGNREIHEQYF.

The CDR3 here is CASSPTLPETQYF. The CDR3 region has the DNA TGTGCCAGCAGCCCGACTCTACCAGAGACCCAGTACTTC. The chain employs TRBV7-9 and TRBJ2-5; the D is unclear. From germline, CDR1 is SEHNR and CDR2 FQNEAQ (reference sequence). The CDR3 contains 13 residues. V lost 5 bases, J lost 4 bases, and 11 bases lay in between.

The chain links TRBV11-3 to TRBJ1-2; D remains unclear. The V gene lost 1 base and the J gene lost 4 bases, with 4 bases spanning the gap. CDR1 is SGHNT and CDR2 is YENEEA in the germline V gene. CDR3 length: 12 residues. Here the CDR3 reads CASSLGVYGYTF. CDR3 nucleotide sequence: TGTGCCAGCAGCTTAGGCGTCTATGGCTACACCTTC.

This chain links TRBV20-1 with TRBJ2-7; a possible D gene is TRBD2 (5 bases). Trimming took 3 bases from V and 12 from J, leaving 15 bases between them. Germline CDR1 and CDR2: DFQATT and SNEGSKA (reference sequence). The CDR3 runs to 11 residues. CDR3 coding DNA: TGCAGTGCTAGGGACGGGATCGGTACGTACTTC. Protein product: CSARDGIGTYF.

The chain has TRBV5-4 and TRBJ1-2; no clear D gene. The CDR3 runs to 17 residues. The germline CDR1 and CDR2 sequences are SGHNT and YYREEE (reference sequence). Trimming took 3 bases from V and 3 from J, leaving 21 bases between them. Here the CDR3 DNA reads TGTGCCAGCAGCTGGGGAGCCTTAGGGAGAAATCACTATGGCTACACCTTC. It is translated as CASSWGALGRNHYGYTF.

The chain joins TRBV30 to TRBJ1-1; D remains ambiguous. CDR3 length: 13 residues. CDR1 is GTSNPN, CDR2 SVGIG, per germline (reference sequence). The germline V and J ends were trimmed by 4 bases and 0 bases, with 9 bases remaining between them. CDR3 bases: TGTGCCTGGAAAGCGGGCCTGAACACTGAAGCTTTCTTT. Protein sequence: CAWKAGLNTEAFF.

The rearrangement links TRBV2 to TRBJ2-1; D gene ambiguous. The CDR3 consists of 15 residues. V was pared by 6 bases and J by 0 bases, with 12 bases between. CDR1 and CDR2 (germline): SNHLY, FYNNEI. CDR3 residues: CASRIDFASYNEQFF. The CDR3 DNA follows: TGTGCCAGCAGGATTGACTTTGCCTCCTACAATGAGCAGTTCTTC.

The chain recombines TRBV28 with TRBJ1-5; a weak D match, TRBD1 (5 bases). The germline V gene has CDR1 MDHEN and CDR2 SYDVKM. The CDR3 has 11 amino acids. Trimming left V 5 bases short and J 6 bases short, with 5 bases between. CDR3 nucleotides: TGTGCCAGCAGTAGGGGTCAGCCCCAGCATTTT. It translates to CASSRGQPQHF.

This clone was seen only once. This rearrangement joins TRBV18 to TRBJ2-6; unclear D gene. Germline loops: CDR1 KGHSH, CDR2 LQKENI. The CDR3 loop spans 14 amino acids. V shed 6 bases and J shed 0 bases, with 6 bases lying between them. In DNA form, the CDR3 reads TGTGCCAGCTCCGGTATCTCTGGGGCCAACGTCCTGACTTTC. This codes for CASSGISGANVLTF.

The CDR3 nucleotides are TGTGCCAGCAGTGCAAGAGCCTACGAGCAGTACTTC. This gives the protein CASSARAYEQYF. The J gene is TRBJ2-7, the V gene TRBV2; D gene unclear. With 4 bases removed from V and 2 bases from J, the gap between germline ends came to 6 bases. The length of the CDR3 is 12 residues. Germline V gives CDR1 SNHLY, CDR2 FYNNEI.

The V gene is TRBV6-5, the J gene TRBJ2-1; no firm D call. V lost 0 bases and J lost 7, with 7 bases in between. Per germline, CDR1 MNHEY and CDR2 SVGAGI. This CDR3 comprises 13 residues. This CDR3 is CASSYSLANEQFF. Here the CDR3 DNA reads TGTGCCAGCAGTTACTCGTTAGCTAATGAGCAGTTCTTC.

The rearrangement uses TRBV7-9 and TRBJ2-7; 7 bases are shared with TRBD2. Germline lookup yields CDR1 SEHNR and CDR2 FQNEAQ (reference sequence). This CDR3 is 15 amino acids long. V dropped 1 base and J dropped 5; count of bases not matched to a gene: 8. This chain's CDR3 is CASSLVLAGRDEQYF. The CDR3 coding sequence is TGTGCCAGCAGCTTAGTTTTGGCAGGGAGGGACGAGCAGTACTTC.

Comments on this clone: Other nucleotide sequences in the sample specify the same CDR3. The chain joins TRBV20-1 to TRBJ2-7; unclear D gene. This CDR3 contains 11 residues. The V end was cut by 1 base, the J end by 2 bases, with 3 bases between. Germline V gene sequence: CDR1 DFQATT, CDR2 SNEGSKA (reference sequence). CDR3: CSARGAYEQYF. In DNA, the CDR3 is TGCAGTGCTAGAGGAGCCTACGAGCAGTACTTC.

The chain carries TRBV7-7 and TRBJ1-1; possibly TRBD1 for D (5 bases). The V end lost 1 base, the J end lost 4 bases, and 7 bases lay between the germline ends. There are 13 residues in the CDR3. CDR1 SSHAT and CDR2 FNYEAQ come from the germline V gene (reference sequence). CDR3 amino acids: CASSLDRSTEAFF. In DNA form, the CDR3 reads TGTGCCAGCAGCTTAGACAGGAGCACTGAAGCTTTCTTT.

The chain couples TRBV9 to TRBJ2-2, with TRBD2 as a possible D gene (6 bases). V lost 2 bases, J lost 5 bases, and 13 bases lay in between. Germline loops: CDR1 SGDLS, CDR2 YYNGEE. The CDR3 is made up of 15 amino acids. CDR3 protein: CASSVGGEVTGELFF. The CDR3 DNA is TGTGCCAGCAGCGTTGGCGGGGAGGTTACCGGGGAGCTGTTTTTT.

The chain couples TRBV5-1 to TRBJ2-7, with 15 bases fitting TRBD2. Germline V gene lookup returns CDR1 SGHRS and CDR2 YFSETQ. Losses at the gene ends were 4 bases for V and 4 bases for J; bases not matched to a gene: 6. The CDR3 covers 16 residues. For the CDR3, the DNA is TGCGCCAGCAGCATCGGGACTAGCGGGAGGATTTACGAGCAGTACTTC. It specifies CASSIGTSGRIYEQYF.

This sequence joins TRBV12-5 and TRBJ2-7, with D perhaps matching TRBD1 (6 bases). The CDR3 is 13 amino acids. Between the trimmed V and J ends, which lost 4 bases and 0 bases, there was a span of 7 bases. Germline-derived CDR1 and CDR2 are LGHNT and FRNRAP. The CDR3 loop reads CASGSGHSYEQYF. Here the CDR3 DNA reads TGTGCTAGTGGTTCGGGACACTCCTACGAGCAGTACTTC.

The chain employs TRBV6-5 and TRBJ2-3; D possibly corresponds to TRBD2 (5 bases). This CDR3 is 15 amino acids long. Looked up from germline, CDR1 is MNHEY and CDR2 is SVGAGI. V shed 0 bases and J shed 0 bases, with 7 bases lying between them. The CDR3 spells CASSYSSASTDTQYF. The CDR3, as DNA: TGTGCCAGCAGTTACTCTAGCGCTAGCACAGATACGCAGTATTTT.

This rearrangement joins TRBV2 to TRBJ1-1; no clear D gene. This CDR3 has 16 residues. Germline lookup yields CDR1 SNHLY and CDR2 FYNNEI. Trimming left V 4 bases short and J 4 bases short, with 19 bases between. The CDR3 sequence: CASSGNPSVGGTEAFF. In DNA, the CDR3 is TGTGCCAGCAGTGGAAACCCCTCAGTGGGAGGCACTGAAGCTTTCTTT.

The CDR3 DNA is TGTGCCAGCAGCGTACAGGGGGCGGGAGGCTACACCTTC. This encodes CASSVQGAGGYTF. This chain connects TRBV9 to TRBJ1-2, with 8 bases fitting TRBD1. The V and J ends lost 1 base and 8 bases, in that order; junction bases with no gene match: 4. The V gene's germline CDR1 is SGDLS and CDR2 YYNGEE. The CDR3 is 13 amino acids.

This chain joins TRBV29-1 and TRBJ2-5; the D gene is possibly TRBD1 (5 bases). Between the trimmed V and J ends, which lost 8 bases and 7 bases, there was a span of 17 bases. CDR3 length: 12 amino acids. Germline V CDR1 and CDR2: SQVTM, ANQGSEA. CDR3 DNA sequence: TGCAGCCTTCGGACAAACGAAGGGACCCAGTACTTC. It specifies CSLRTNEGTQYF.

The rearrangement links TRBV9 to TRBJ1-1, with 7 positions matching TRBD1. Unmatched junction bases numbered 13, after V lost 3 bases and J lost 5 bases. This CDR3 has 16 residues. The germline V gene encodes CDR1 SGDLS and CDR2 YYNGEE. CDR3 coding DNA: TGTGCCAGCAGCGCGTCAGGATCAGGGGGTGGGACTGAAGCTTTCTTT. Its translation is CASSASGSGGGTEAFF. Drawing the rest from reference TRBV9 and TRBJ1-1, the complete variable domain is DSGVTQTPKHLITATGQRVTLRCSPRSGDLSVYWYQQSLDQGLQFLIQYYNGEERAKGNILERFSAQQFPDLHSELNLSSLELGDSALYFCASSASGSGGGTEAFFGQGTRLTVV.

The rearrangement joins TRBV7-9 to TRBJ2-3; tentatively, D is TRBD1 (5 bases). The CDR3 extends over 16 amino acids. V was cut by 5 bases and J by 0 bases, with 15 bases left in between. The germline V gene encodes CDR1 SEHNR and CDR2 FQNEAQ (reference sequence). CDR3 nucleotide sequence: TGTGCCAGCAGCCCAGCAGGGCCTTTTAGCACAGATACGCAGTATTTT. Residues: CASSPAGPFSTDTQYF.

The chain links TRBV11-2 to TRBJ2-7, with 9 bases that match TRBD2. Per germline, CDR1 SGHAT and CDR2 FQNNGV. V lost 8 bases and J lost 0; bases outside the gene matches: 5. The CDR3 runs to 14 residues. The CDR3 DNA reads as TGTGCCAGCGGAGCTAGCGGGGACTCCTACGAGCAGTACTTC. Protein sequence: CASGASGDSYEQYF. The full variable domain, rest sourced from reference TRBV11-2 and TRBJ2-7, is EAGVAQSPRYKIIEKRQSVAFWCNPISGHATLYWYQQILGQGPKLLIQFQNNGVVDDSQLPKDRFSAERLKGVDSTLKIQPAKLEDSAVYLCASGASGDSYEQYFGPGTRLTVT.

This chain links TRBV10-3 with TRBJ1-4, with a tentative D call TRBD1 (6 bases). Germline CDR1 is ENHRY and CDR2 is SYGVKD. This CDR3 spans 15 amino acids. Between the trimmed V and J ends, which lost 0 bases and 4 bases, there was a span of 9 bases. The CDR3 coding sequence is TGTGCCATCAGTGAGTCTGAAGGGGGTAATGAAAAACTGTTTTTT. Its translation is CAISESEGGNEKLFF.

V and J are TRBV30 and TRBJ2-1; a weak D match, TRBD1 (6 bases). The germline V and J ends were trimmed by 7 bases and 2 bases, with 15 bases remaining between them. The CDR3 is 14 amino acids. The germline CDR1 and CDR2 sequences are GTSNPN and SVGIG (reference sequence). The CDR3 reads CALMTGSAYNEQFF. Written as DNA, the CDR3 is TGTGCCTTGATGACAGGTTCCGCCTACAATGAGCAGTTCTTC.